This is a list of T cell receptor beta chains from one sample in a study of patients and donors after allogeneic stem cell transplantation. Using its own MiXCR run on the RT-PCR reads, TCRdb lists one record per CDR3 protein. The sample consists of some 10,000 distinct CDR3 sequences, almost 4% of them appearing once. Sequenced material: blood, either unsorted or a sorted T cell fraction (not recorded which). These receptors all come from a human donor who was either an allogeneic HSCT recipient or a stem cell or donor lymphocyte infusion donor (not recorded which). It is not recorded whose cells these are; they may come from a transplant donor. Both conserved end residues are part of each CDR3. Each record gives: J gene, D gene, V gene, clone size, CDR3 length, CDR3 protein, CDR3 DNA. A D gene is named only where the DNA matches it firmly. The size entry is marked missing in some rows and otherwise reads once, few, many or a size class.

>TRBJ1-1|NA|TRBV12-5|many|12
CASGVLNTEAFF
TGTGCTAGTGGTGTTTTGAACACTGAAGCTTTCTTT
>TRBJ1-6|TRBD1|TRBV6-1|many|14
CASSAGGYNSPLHF
TGTGCCAGCAGTGCAGGGGGCTATAATTCACCCCTCCACTTT
>TRBJ2-1|NA|TRBV20-1|many|15
CSARDPLARVGEQFF
TGCAGTGCTAGAGATCCCCTAGCCCGAGTGGGTGAGCAGTTCTTC
>TRBJ1-5|NA|TRBV20-1|many|17
CSARASSGGWSNQPQHF
TGCAGTGCTAGAGCGTCTTCAGGTGGGTGGAGCAATCAGCCCCAGCATTTT
>TRBJ2-7|NA|TRBV7-9|large|12
CASSLNPYEQYF
TGTGCCAGCAGCTTAAACCCCTACGAGCAGTACTTC
>TRBJ2-5|NA|TRBV7-9|many|13
CASSLNRQETQYF
TGTGCCAGCAGCTTAAATCGGCAAGAGACCCAGTACTTC
>TRBJ2-4|TRBD2|TRBV18|many|12
CAAGGSKNIQYF
TGTGCGGCGGGAGGATCCAAAAACATTCAGTACTTC
>TRBJ1-3|NA|TRBV10-3|NA|16
CAISESVFTSGNTIYF
TGTGCCATCAGTGAGTCTGTCTTTACCTCTGGAAACACCATATATTTT
>TRBJ2-5|TRBD1|TRBV20-1|many|12
CSANRGRETQYF
TGCAGTGCGAACAGGGGCAGAGAGACCCAGTACTTC
>TRBJ2-7|NA|TRBV25-1|many|17
CASSQRSSAGSSYEQYF
TGTGCCAGCAGTCAACGATCCTCGGCGGGATCCTCCTACGAGCAGTACTTC
>TRBJ1-4|TRBD1|TRBV5-1|many|15
CASSLIQGVGEKLFF
TGCGCCAGCAGCTTGATCCAGGGGGTCGGTGAAAAACTGTTTTTT
>TRBJ1-2|NA|TRBV18|many|17
CASSPLTGGWKGYGYTF
TGTGCCAGCTCACCACTAACTGGCGGCTGGAAGGGCTATGGCTACACCTTC
>TRBJ2-7|TRBD1|TRBV5-1|many|14
CASSHGQGAYEQYF
TGCGCCAGCAGCCACGGACAGGGTGCCTACGAGCAGTACTTC
>TRBJ2-7|TRBD2|TRBV12-3/TRBV12-4|many|13
CASTGGGAYEQYF
TGTGCCAGCACCGGGGGAGGGGCCTACGAGCAGTACTTC
>TRBJ2-1|NA|TRBV7-9|many|13
CASSKGDRNEQFF
TGTGCCAGCAGCAAGGGAGACCGCAATGAGCAGTTCTTC
>TRBJ2-1|NA|TRBV29-1|many|13
CSVRADYNNEQFF
TGCAGCGTTCGAGCGGACTACAACAATGAGCAGTTCTTC
>TRBJ2-3|NA|TRBV6-6|many|15
CASSLWGLSTDTQYF
TGTGCCAGCAGCCTATGGGGATTGAGCACAGATACGCAGTATTTT
>TRBJ2-5|TRBD2|TRBV28|NA|15
CASSEAGRGGETQYF
TGTGCCAGCAGTGAAGCGGGCCGGGGGGGAGAGACCCAGTACTTC
>TRBJ2-6|NA|TRBV7-9|many|15
CASSSVGRRANVLTF
TGTGCCAGCAGCTCAGTGGGGCGAAGGGCCAACGTCCTGACTTTC
>TRBJ2-1|NA|TRBV2|NA|16
CASSESGRGSYNEQFF
TGTGCCAGCAGTGAGAGCGGCAGGGGCTCCTACAATGAGCAGTTCTTC
>TRBJ2-7|NA|TRBV4-3|many|13
CASSQVLSEKQYF
TGCGCCAGCAGCCAAGTCCTTTCCGAGAAGCAGTACTTC
>TRBJ2-5|NA|TRBV7-9|NA|17
CASSPRSIRTFQETQYF
TGTGCCAGCAGCCCGCGCTCGATTCGGACCTTCCAAGAGACCCAGTACTTC
>TRBJ1-5|NA|TRBV7-2|many|15
CASSLLAGAGQPQHF
TGTGCCAGCAGCTTATTGGCAGGGGCAGGGCAGCCCCAGCATTTT
>TRBJ2-5|NA|TRBV6-5|many|14
CASSPQGVRETQYF
TGTGCCAGCAGCCCTCAGGGTGTTCGCGAGACCCAGTACTTC
>TRBJ1-1|NA|TRBV28|many|12
CASSTPNTEAFF
TGTGCCAGCAGTACCCCGAACACTGAAGCTTTCTTT
>TRBJ2-3|TRBD2|TRBV9|many|16
CASSARLAGATDTQYF
TGTGCCAGCAGCGCCCGACTAGCGGGGGCCACAGATACGCAGTATTTT
>TRBJ2-3|NA|TRBV21-1|many|16
CASTWTSGRVTDTQYF
TGTGCCAGCACCTGGACTAGCGGGAGAGTCACAGATACGCAGTATTTT
>TRBJ2-3|NA|TRBV18|many|17
CASSPPWGRLSTDTQYF
TGTGCCAGCTCACCACCTTGGGGTCGCCTAAGCACAGATACGCAGTATTTT
>TRBJ2-1|TRBD2|TRBV6-2/TRBV6-3|NA|18
CASSYNEGRGRALTGEFF
TGTGCCAGCAGTTACAACGAGGGGCGCGGGAGGGCCCTGACCGGGGAGTTCTTC
>TRBJ2-2|NA|TRBV6-2/TRBV6-3|many|14
CASRSPLGVGELFF
TGTGCCAGCAGATCCCCACTGGGCGTAGGGGAGCTGTTTTTT